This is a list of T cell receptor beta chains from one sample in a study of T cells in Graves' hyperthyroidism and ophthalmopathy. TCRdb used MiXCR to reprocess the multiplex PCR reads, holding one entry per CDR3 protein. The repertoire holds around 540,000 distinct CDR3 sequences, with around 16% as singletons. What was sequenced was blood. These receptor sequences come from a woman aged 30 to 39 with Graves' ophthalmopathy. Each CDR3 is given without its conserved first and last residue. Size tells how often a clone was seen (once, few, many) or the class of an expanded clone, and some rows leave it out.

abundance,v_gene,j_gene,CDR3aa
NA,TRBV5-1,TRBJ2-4,ASSLGAGGDKNIQY
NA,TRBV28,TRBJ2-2,ASSPTGTGEPF
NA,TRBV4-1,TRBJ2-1,ASSHGFSGRAGSYNEQF
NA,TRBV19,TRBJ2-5,ASQRWYGGSTQETQY
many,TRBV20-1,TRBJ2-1,SASSSGRGSSYNEQF
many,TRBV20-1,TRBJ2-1,SASLSPRGNEQF
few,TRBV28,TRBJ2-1,ASRWTTAANNEQF
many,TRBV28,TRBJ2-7,ASSIGTSGSGQY
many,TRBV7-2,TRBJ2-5,ASSRDPREETQY
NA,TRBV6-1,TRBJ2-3,ASSEAPLDSTDTQY
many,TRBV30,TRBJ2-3,AWRDRGADTQY
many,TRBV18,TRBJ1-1,ASSPTRETEAF
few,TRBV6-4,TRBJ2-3,ASSDRVGVSTDTQY
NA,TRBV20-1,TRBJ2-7,SARTPGDRSFYEQY